What follows describes a single T cell receptor (beta chain). Its specificity is not known. The germline gives CDR1 MRHNA, CDR2 SNTAGT. The V and J ends lost 3 bases and 7 bases respectively, with 10 bases between them. The CDR3 is 13 residues long. Time point indicated: week 23, last vaccination. Topical imiquimod was applied with each vaccine dose, which held 300 ug of mutant IDH1 20-mer peptide. The source of the sample is a study of a mutant IDH1 vaccine in newly diagnosed glioma. Across the whole study: Treated individuals were roughly 62% male and around 40% female, averaging roughly 44 years of age.

Assay used: immunoSEQ multiplex PCR; TCRdb lists only in-frame clones, some missing. The sample lists over 25,000 clones; roughly 90% were seen once. The receptor's source is a middle-aged man with glioma. Sequenced material: PBMCs, taken from a glioma patient whose treatment included an IDH1 peptide vaccine. The rearrangement uses TRBV6-4 and TRBJ2-1; D call uncertain. The chain's CDR3 is CASSEDSINEQFF. The CDR3 DNA sequence: TGTGCCAGCAGTGAAGATAGCATAAATGAGCAGTTCTTC.